The entry that follows covers one T cell receptor beta chain sequence. In the source study's methods: It was from reference gene primer amplification that nucleated cell counts were estimated. TCRdb's copy holds only in-frame clones and misses some; the assay was immunoSEQ multiplex PCR. V and J calls and clone size are those listed in that table; D and trimming were worked out from the DNA. The sample contains 200,000 to 250,000 clones, about four fifths of which appear only once. This sample was included in a study of blood T cell repertoires in COVID-19. About the research overall: Material from acute and convalescent COVID-19 was sourced from the United States, Italy and Spain. T cells, B-cell-depleted T cells, or PBMCs provided the cDNA or gDNA that served as material.

The CDR3 covers 11 residues. V lost 5 bases and J lost 5, with 6 bases in between. Germline values: CDR1 MNHEY, CDR2 SVGAGI. Material: peripheral blood. The chain employs TRBV6-5 and TRBJ2-5, with a weak D call TRBD2 (5 bases). The TCR comes from a man aged 50-60 years with active or convalescent COVID-19. Written as DNA, the CDR3 is TGTGCCAGCAGTAGAGGGGAGACCCAGTACTTC. It specifies CASSRGETQYF.